The 22 T cell receptor beta chains reported below all come from one sample, sequenced in a study of T cell clonality in common variable immunodeficiency. Libraries were prepared by immunoSEQ multiplex PCR; TCRdb keeps only in-frame clonotypes and omits some of them. The data list some 25,000 clones, none observed once; roughly 8.8% falls to the top ten. Their recognized antigens are unknown. Findings of the study overall: Common variable immunodeficiency TCR beta sequences reportedly had fewer deletions and N-nucleotide insertions.

Sequencing was done on a sample of peripheral blood mononuclear cells. The receptors come from a human donor with common variable immunodeficiency.

This clone was observed at least ten times. Sequencing ends 3 residues short of the CDR3 end; the germline J gene provides the rest. V and J are TRBV5-4 and TRBJ2-7; D is perhaps TRBD2 (5 bases). Germline-derived CDR1 and CDR2 are SGHNT and YYREEE (reference sequence). Trimming left V 4 bases short and J 5 bases short, with 19 bases between. The CDR3 has 15 amino acids. CDR3 sequence: CASSLSSGSRDEQYF. The CDR3 bases that were read are TGTGCCAGCAGCCTATCGTCGGGGTCCAGAGACGAG. Together with reference TRBV5-4 and TRBJ2-7, the CDR3 gives the full variable domain: ETGVTQSPTHLIKTRGQQVTLRCSSQSGHNTVSWYQQALGQGPQFIFQYYREEENGRGNFPPRFSGLQFPNYSSELNVNALELDDSALYLCASSLSSGSRDEQYFGPGTRLTVT.

A few counts support this clone. The CDR3 is cut off 3 residues early in the read; its end comes from the germline J gene. The identical CDR3 is also encoded by other nucleotide sequences in the sample. The genes are TRBV19 and TRBJ2-1; 14 bases fit TRBD2. The CDR3 loop spans 16 amino acids. V trimming: 3 bases; J trimming: 8 bases; junction bases outside the gene matches: 6. Germline CDR1 and CDR2: LNHDA and SQIVND (reference sequence). CDR3 sequence reads: CASSIIRLAGGDEQFF. The CDR3 bases that were read are TGTGCCAGTAGTATCATACGACTAGCGGGAGGGGATGAG.

This clone occurred a few times. The CDR3 is cut off 3 residues early in the read; its end comes from the germline J gene. The chain joins TRBV2 to TRBJ2-7; unclear D gene. The ends were cut back, 6 bases at V and 4 bases at J, with 10 bases in the middle. Germline-derived CDR1 and CDR2 are SNHLY and FYNNEI. The CDR3 totals 12 residues. CDR3 protein: CASSSTGYEQYF. The sequenced CDR3 bases are TGTGCCAGCAGCAGCACGGGTTACGAG.

As for this clone: Read coverage stops 3 residues before the CDR3 terminus; the germline J gene supplies the remainder. The chain has TRBV18 and TRBJ1-1, with 7 positions matching TRBD1. The germline V gene has CDR1 KGHSH and CDR2 LQKENI. The CDR3 length is 15 residues. Trimming removed 1 base from V and 1 base from J; junction bases left unmatched: 3. CDR3 bases read: TGTGCCAGCTCACCACAGGCAGGGGGGAACACTGAA. This encodes CASSPQAGGNTE. In full, the CDR3 reads CASSPQAGGNTEAFF.

With respect to this clone: The read terminates 3 residues before the CDR3 end, so the remaining end is supplied by the germline J gene. The chain has TRBV11-2 and TRBJ1-6; 8 nucleotides agree with TRBD1. The CDR3 totals 15 residues. Germline V gene sequence: CDR1 SGHAT, CDR2 FQNNGV. The J segment lost 6 bases and the V segment lost 1 base, leaving 2 bases of the junction unmatched. Incomplete CDR3 DNA: TGTGCCAGCAGCTTAGTACAGGGGGGTAATTCACCC. Its protein product is CASSLVQGGNSP. The full CDR3 protein is CASSLVQGGNSPLHF.

Notes on this clone: The CDR3 extends 3 residues past the end of the read, so its final part is completed from the germline J gene. The chain recombines TRBV6-2 or TRBV6-3 with TRBJ2-3, with D perhaps matching TRBD2 (6 bases). Trimming pared 6 bases from V and 2 bases from J, leaving 15 bases between. Germline CDR1 reads MNHEY; CDR2 reads SVGEGT. This CDR3 comprises 15 residues. The covered CDR3 bases are TGTGCCAGCAGGGGGGGACCACCGCTCACAGATACG. This codes for CASRGGPPLTDT. The whole CDR3 protein reads CASRGGPPLTDTQYF.

This clone was seen at least ten times. The CDR3 is cut off 3 residues early in the read; its end comes from the germline J gene. This chain uses TRBV12-3 or TRBV12-4 with TRBJ1-1, with D possibly matching TRBD1 (6 bases). This CDR3 contains 12 residues. Trimming pared 7 bases from V and 7 bases from J, leaving 13 bases between. Here the CDR3 reads CASKGTPHEAFF. The DNA read from the CDR3 is TGTGCCAGCAAAGGGACACCCCATGAA.

Note on this clone: The read ends 3 residues early relative to the CDR3; the germline J gene fills the gap. The V and J genes are TRBV5-6 and TRBJ2-7; 7 bases agree with TRBD1. V was pared by 3 bases and J by 3 bases, with 6 bases of the junction left unmatched. This CDR3 is built from 14 residues. CDR1 and CDR2 (germline): SGHDT, YYEEEE. The DNA read from the CDR3 is TGTGCCAGCAGCTCGCGGAGACAGGGCTACGAG. It specifies CASSSRRQGYE. The CDR3 as a whole reads CASSSRRQGYEQYF.

Points on this clone: The DNA ends 3 residues before the CDR3 does, and the rest of the CDR3 is filled in from the germline J gene. J is TRBJ2-1 and V is TRBV5-1; TRBD1 is a possible D gene (6 bases). Germline loops: CDR1 SGHRS, CDR2 YFSETQ. Trimming stripped 4 bases from V and 0 bases from J, with 14 bases between. The CDR3 extends over 16 amino acids. The CDR3 sequence is CASSGEGDHSYNEQFF. The part of the CDR3 DNA that was read is TGCGCCAGCAGCGGTGAGGGGGACCACTCCTACAATGAG.

Worth noting for this clone: Sequencing ends 3 residues short of the CDR3 end; the germline J gene provides the rest. The gene calls are TRBV20-1 and TRBJ2-1; D not certain. Trimming took 0 bases from V and 4 from J, leaving 10 bases between them. CDR1 is DFQATT, CDR2 SNEGSKA, per germline (reference sequence). The CDR3 extends over 14 amino acids. CDR3 residues: CSARDRVGYNEQFF. Partial CDR3 DNA: TGCAGTGCTAGAGATCGGGTCGGTTACAATGAG.

On this clone itself: The CDR3 end falls 3 residues outside the read, so it is completed with the germline J gene. The V call is TRBV18, the J call TRBJ2-7; D not resolved. Germline CDR1 is KGHSH and CDR2 is LQKENI. The CDR3 is 14 amino acids. The V end was cut by 1 base, the J end by 3 bases, with 10 bases between. This CDR3 is CASSPRAVGYEQYF. The DNA read from the CDR3 is TGTGCCAGCTCACCACGCGCGGTCGGCTACGAG.

This clone was counted at least ten times. Sequencing ends 3 residues short of the CDR3 end; the germline J gene provides the rest. J is TRBJ2-5 and V is TRBV20-1; 11 bases fit TRBD2. Germline CDR1 is DFQATT and CDR2 is SNEGSKA (reference sequence). CDR3 length: 16 residues. J was trimmed by 4 bases and V by 6 bases; bases with no gene match: 13. The part of the CDR3 DNA that was read is TGCAGTGCACGAGAGAGGGGACTAGCGGAAAGAGAGACC. As protein: CSARERGLAERET. The CDR3 in full is CSARERGLAERETQYF.

This clone was seen more than once but under ten times. Read data end 3 residues before the CDR3 end; the end is taken from the germline J gene. J is TRBJ2-3 and V is TRBV7-3, with D possibly being TRBD1 (5 bases). This CDR3 region has 14 residues. CDR1 is SGHTA and CDR2 is FQGTGA in the germline V gene. Between the trimmed V and J ends, which lost 4 bases and 8 bases, there was a span of 16 bases. The DNA read from the CDR3 is TGTGCCAGCAGCTCCTCTGGGGCTGGAGCTACG. Translation: CASSSSGAGAT. The CDR3 in full is CASSSSGAGATQYF.

This clone was counted at least ten times. Sequencing ends 3 residues short of the CDR3 end; the germline J gene provides the rest. The chain has TRBV5-1 and TRBJ1-2, with 9 nucleotides matching TRBD1. Germline CDR1 reads SGHRS; CDR2 reads YFSETQ. The CDR3 spans 16 residues. CDR3: CASSRGDGQGTGGYTF. Partial CDR3 DNA: TGCGCCAGCAGCCGAGGGGATGGACAGGGGACAGGAGGC.

As to this clone: The read ends 3 residues before the CDR3 terminus; that terminus is restored from the germline J gene. The chain carries TRBV2 and TRBJ1-5; the match to TRBD1 covers 8 bases. Losses at the gene ends were 5 bases for V and 1 base for J; bases not matched to a gene: 4. Germline values: CDR1 SNHLY, CDR2 FYNNEI. The CDR3 consists of 15 residues. This chain's CDR3 is CASSLDRGSNQPQHF. The part of the CDR3 DNA that was read is TGTGCCAGCAGTCTCGACAGGGGAAGCAATCAGCCC.

This clone was seen many times. Read coverage stops 3 residues before the CDR3 terminus; the germline J gene supplies the remainder. The chain employs TRBV5-1 and TRBJ1-2; 8 bases match TRBD1. CDR3 length equals 15 residues. CDR1 SGHRS and CDR2 YFSETQ come from the germline V gene. J lost 1 base, V lost 6 bases, and 8 bases had no gene match. CDR3 sequence: CASNSGQGGNYGYTF. The CDR3 DNA, read in part, is TGCGCCAGCAATTCCGGACAGGGAGGTAACTATGGC.

With respect to this clone: The read ends 3 residues shy of where the CDR3 ends; the end is completed using the germline J gene. The chain couples TRBV7-9 to TRBJ2-5, with 8 bases matching TRBD2. V gave up 5 bases and J gave up 4 bases; unmatched junction bases: 3. This CDR3 is built from 13 residues. Germline CDR1 SEHNR, CDR2 FQNEAQ (reference sequence). The part of the CDR3 DNA that was read is TGTGCCAGCAGCGGTAGCGGGGTAGAGACC. Its protein product is CASSGSGVET. Given in full, the CDR3 is CASSGSGVETQYF. The full variable domain, rest sourced from reference TRBV7-9 and TRBJ2-5, is DTGVSQNPRHKITKRGQNVTFRCDPISEHNRLYWYRQTLGQGPEFLTYFQNEAQLEKSRLLSDRFSAERPKGSFSTLEIQRTEQGDSAMYLCASSGSGVETQYFGPGTRLLVL.

In its sample, this clone was seen many times. The observed sequence ends 3 residues before the CDR3 terminus, with the missing tail filled in from the germline J gene. The chain has TRBV27 and TRBJ1-2; no reliable D call. The CDR3 has 14 residues. In germline, CDR1 is MNHEY, CDR2 SMNVEV (reference sequence). V shed 2 bases and J shed 7 bases, with 14 bases lying between them. The CDR3 DNA, read in part, is TGTGCCAGCAGTTTAGGTGGCAGTTGGTTTGGC. Translated: CASSLGGSWFG. The CDR3 as a whole reads CASSLGGSWFGYTF.

Worth noting for this clone: The CDR3 end falls 3 residues outside the read, so it is completed with the germline J gene. The chain uses TRBV13 and TRBJ2-7, with D maybe TRBD1 (6 bases). Germline V gene sequence: CDR1 PRHDT, CDR2 FYEKMQ (reference sequence). This CDR3 has 16 residues. V lost 5 bases and J 5 bases, leaving 22 bases between the germline ends. Here the CDR3 reads CASSPVGATSRNEQYF. Incomplete CDR3 DNA: TGTGCCAGCAGCCCCGTGGGGGCCACGTCTCGGAACGAG. Complete variable domain (other parts from reference TRBV13 and TRBJ2-7): AAGVIQSPRHLIKEKRETATLKCYPIPRHDTVYWYQQGPGQDPQFLISFYEKMQSDKGSIPDRFSAQQFSDYHSELNMSSLELGDSALYFCASSPVGATSRNEQYFGPGTRLTVT.

A remark on this clone: The read comes to an end 3 residues before the CDR3 does, leaving the germline J gene to fill in the end. This chain uses TRBV30 with TRBJ1-5; possibly TRBD1 for D (5 bases). CDR3 length: 14 residues. Germline V gene sequence: CDR1 GTSNPN, CDR2 SVGIG (reference sequence). Between the trimmed V and J ends, which lost 0 bases and 6 bases, there was a span of 12 bases. The CDR3 loop is CAWSVRGVGQPQHF. The CDR3 bases that were read are TGTGCCTGGAGTGTACGGGGGGTTGGTCAGCCC.

As to this clone: The CDR3 extends 3 residues past the end of the read, so its final part is completed from the germline J gene. The V and J genes are TRBV6-2 or TRBV6-3 and TRBJ1-1; no reliable D call. The length of the CDR3 is 14 residues. The germline V gene encodes CDR1 MNHEY and CDR2 SVGEGT. The V end lost 0 bases, the J end lost 4 bases, and 9 bases lay between the germline ends. This CDR3 reads CASSYSPGSTEAFF. The part of the CDR3 DNA that was read is TGTGCCAGCAGTTACTCTCCAGGTTCCACTGAA.

Comments on this clone: Read data end 3 residues before the CDR3 end; the end is taken from the germline J gene. J is TRBJ2-7 and V is TRBV7-8, with D maybe TRBD2 (6 bases). This CDR3 comprises 15 residues. CDR1 is SGHVS, CDR2 FQNEAQ, per germline. Between the trimmed V and J ends, which lost 0 bases and 0 bases, there was a span of 9 bases. The chain's CDR3 is CASSLAAGSSYEQYF. The CDR3 bases that were read are TGTGCCAGCAGCTTAGCTGCGGGGAGCTCCTACGAG.